The T cell receptor (beta chain) described here comes from a study of sequential checkpoint blockade in melanoma. This sample's treatment: randomized to nivolumab then ipilimumab (arm A) or the reverse (arm B). None of the patients previously received DNA-damaging chemotherapy. Details on this clone: Its target is unknown.

Method: immunoSEQ multiplex PCR; TCRdb's copy keeps in-frame clones and lacks some. This table holds roughly 21,000 clones, 27% found once. General study findings and limits: Clinical benefit was about 30 times likelier when tumor T-cell fraction and clonality increased.

V shed 3 bases and J shed 2 bases, with 17 bases lying between them. The CDR3 runs to 16 residues. Looked up from germline, CDR1 is SGHVS and CDR2 is FNYEAQ. This clonotype was sampled from a human donor with melanoma. Sequenced here: tumor tissue (inferred from file names), sampled from a patient given nivolumab and ipilimumab in sequence. V and J are TRBV7-6 and TRBJ2-7; possible D gene TRBD2, 6 bases. CDR3: CASSLGLGGIAYEQYF. DNA of the CDR3: TGTGCCAGCAGCTTGGGGCTCGGGGGTATAGCCTACGAGCAGTACTTC. The variable domain in full, with the rest retrieved from reference TRBV7-6 and TRBJ2-7, is GAGVSQSPRYKVTKRGQDVALRCDPISGHVSLYWYRQALGQGPEFLTYFNYEAQQDKSGLPNDRFSAERPEGSISTLTIQRTEQRDSAMYRCASSLGLGGIAYEQYFGPGTRLTVT.